This TCR beta chain was recovered during a study of blood T cell repertoires in COVID-19. Whole-study context: Samples representing acute and convalescent COVID-19 were sourced from the United States, Italy and Spain. T cells, B-cell-depleted T cells, or PBMCs supplied cDNA or gDNA.

V lost 1 base and J 0 bases, leaving 7 bases between the germline ends. The CDR3 consists of 15 residues. Germline V gene sequence: CDR1 SGHRS, CDR2 YFSETQ. Original data processing: Reference gene primer amplification gave nucleated cell count estimates. Method: immunoSEQ multiplex PCR; TCRdb's copy keeps in-frame clones and lacks some. V and J calls and clone size follow that table, whereas D and trimming were derived from the DNA. The data contain some 260,000 clones, 70% to 85% of them singletons. The clonotype originates from a woman older than 75 with active or convalescent COVID-19. The rearrangement uses TRBV5-1 and TRBJ1-4, with D possibly matching TRBD1 (5 bases). Sequencing input: peripheral blood. As DNA, the CDR3 is TGCGCCAGCAGCTTGAGGGGCACAACTAATGAAAAACTGTTTTTT. Protein sequence: CASSLRGTTNEKLFF.